Listed below are T cell receptor beta chains from one sample, sequenced in a study of T cell repertoires in cytomegalovirus infection. These TCRs' antigens remain unknown. One entry per CDR3 protein, called by TCRdb with MiXCR from the reads. The repertoire has just under 500,000 distinct CDR3 sequences, 33% of them found once; the top ten carry 15% to 20%. Material: cultured PBMCs, obtained from culture after CMV antigen stimulation. The receptors here all came from a human donor in good health (CMV status not recorded). Some clones in this sample may be carry-over from other donors' samples. The CDR3 runs from the conserved cysteine through the conserved F or W. The D gene is left open where the match is weak. The size of a clone is reported for some rows only, either as once, few or many, or as a class for expanded clones.

v_gene	abundance	d_gene	j_gene	CDR3aa	CDR3nt
TRBV7-8	many	NA	TRBJ2-1	CASSDRRDSSYNEQFF	TGTGCCAGCAGCGACCGGAGGGACTCTTCCTACAATGAGCAGTTCTTC
TRBV7-8	NA	TRBD2	TRBJ2-2	CASSLVRREEGTGELFF	TGTGCCAGCAGCTTAGTTAGGCGGGAGGAGGGCACCGGGGAGCTGTTTTTT
TRBV7-8	NA	TRBD2	TRBJ2-1	CASSPYYRGRTRYNEQFF	TGTGCCAGCAGCCCTTATTACCGCGGGAGGACGAGGTACAATGAGCAGTTCTTC
TRBV15	few	NA	TRBJ2-6	CATSRVGIRGPGANVLTF	TGTGCCACCAGCAGAGTCGGAATCAGGGGCCCCGGGGCCAACGTCCTGACTTTC
TRBV9	NA	NA	TRBJ1-4	CASTSGVGEKLFF	TGTGCCAGCACGTCTGGGGTTGGTGAAAAACTGTTTTTT
TRBV29-1	NA	NA	TRBJ2-6	CSVDLASGANVLTF	TGCAGCGTTGACCTGGCCTCTGGGGCCAACGTCCTGACTTTC
TRBV3-1	once	NA	TRBJ2-1	CASSQEGPTREQFF	TGTGCCAGCAGCCAAGAGGGACCGACCAGGGAGCAGTTCTTC
TRBV7-2	NA	TRBD2	TRBJ2-7	CASSSKTGLAGAYREQYF	TGTGCCAGCAGCTCAAAAACAGGACTAGCGGGGGCCTATCGGGAGCAGTACTTC
TRBV19	few	NA	TRBJ1-3	CASRLNSGNTIYF	TGTGCCAGTAGACTGAACTCTGGAAACACCATATATTTT
TRBV28	NA	NA	TRBJ1-2	CASSLSYPTGRYGYTF	TGTGCCAGCAGTTTAAGTTACCCAACCGGGAGATATGGCTACACCTTC
TRBV6-6	few	NA	TRBJ1-2	CASSYSGGGYGYTF	TGTGCCAGCAGTTACTCGGGGGGGGGCTATGGCTACACCTTC
TRBV24-1	NA	NA	TRBJ2-2	CATSESGTNTGELFF	TGTGCCACCAGTGAGTCTGGTACGAACACCGGGGAGCTGTTTTTT
TRBV24-1	NA	NA	TRBJ1-5	CATSDLLASHQPQHF	TGTGCCACCAGTGATTTGCTTGCCAGCCATCAGCCCCAGCATTTT
TRBV7-2	NA	NA	TRBJ1-1	CASSPGAGETEAFF	TGTGCCAGCAGCCCTGGGGCAGGGGAGACTGAAGCTTTCTTT
TRBV7-8	NA	NA	TRBJ2-5	CASSLVARSGETQYF	TGTGCCAGCAGCTTAGTGGCGCGGAGCGGAGAGACCCAGTACTTC
TRBV24-1	NA	TRBD2	TRBJ2-6	CATSDPVGGIGANVLTF	TGTGCCACCAGTGATCCCGTCGGGGGGATAGGGGCCAACGTCCTGACTTTC
TRBV19	NA	NA	TRBJ2-5	CASATRGPTETQYF	TGTGCCAGTGCCACTAGAGGCCCAACGGAGACCCAGTACTTC
TRBV4-1	few	NA	TRBJ2-7	CASSQEVLAGENVHEQYF	TGCGCCAGCAGCCAAGAGGTGTTAGCCGGGGAGAATGTCCACGAGCAGTACTTC
TRBV7-2	many	NA	TRBJ2-4	CASSLDRAGNIQYF	TGTGCCAGCAGCTTAGACAGGGCAGGCAACATTCAGTACTTC
TRBV7-2	few	TRBD1	TRBJ2-5	CASSFGRGQGTETQYF	TGTGCCAGCAGCTTCGGCCGTGGACAGGGGACAGAGACCCAGTACTTC
TRBV19	many	NA	TRBJ1-4	CASSIRGGTTEKLFF	TGTGCCAGTAGTATTAGAGGGGGGACAACGGAAAAACTGTTTTTT
TRBV6-6	NA	NA	TRBJ2-7	CASEAPGGIYEQYF	TGTGCCAGCGAGGCTCCAGGGGGGATCTACGAGCAGTACTTC
TRBV19	NA	NA	TRBJ1-2	CASTGLLLNYGYTF	TGTGCCAGTACCGGGCTGCTCCTGAACTATGGCTACACCTTC
TRBV4-3	NA	TRBD2	TRBJ2-1	CASSPNLLAGGPSEQFF	TGCGCCAGCAGCCCTAACCTACTAGCGGGAGGGCCAAGTGAGCAGTTCTTC
TRBV4-1	NA	TRBD1	TRBJ1-2	CASSPRQGIGTYYGYTF	TGCGCCAGCAGCCCACGACAGGGAATAGGAACTTACTATGGCTACACCTTC
TRBV29-1	once	NA	TRBJ1-1	CSVGGPQYFNTEAFF	TGCAGCGTTGGGGGTCCCCAATATTTTAACACTGAAGCTTTCTTT
TRBV20-1	NA	NA	TRBJ1-1	CSSKPTGSVNTEAFF	TGCAGTTCAAAACCGACAGGCTCGGTGAACACTGAAGCTTTCTTT
TRBV28	NA	TRBD2	TRBJ2-3	CASIPLGLAVNDRGTDTQYF	TGTGCCAGCATACCTCTGGGGCTAGCGGTTAATGACCGGGGCACAGATACGCAGTATTTT
TRBV10-3	few	TRBD2	TRBJ2-3	CAISGPVDSGSTDTQYF	TGTGCCATCAGCGGGCCGGTGGATAGCGGGAGCACAGATACGCAGTATTTT
TRBV20-1	NA	TRBD2	TRBJ2-1	CSARGERRLAGAGEQFF	TGCAGTGCTAGAGGGGAGAGGCGACTAGCGGGAGCTGGTGAGCAGTTCTTC
TRBV28	few	TRBD2	TRBJ2-7	CASSSNTGGLAGYEQYF	TGTGCCAGCAGTTCAAATACGGGAGGACTAGCTGGTTACGAGCAGTACTTC
TRBV6-5	few	NA	TRBJ1-1	CASSYGLPVNTEAFF	TGTGCCAGCAGTTACGGGTTACCCGTGAACACTGAAGCTTTCTTT
TRBV28	NA	NA	TRBJ2-7	CASSLWGKWSYEQYF	TGTGCCAGCAGTTTATGGGGGAAATGGTCCTACGAGCAGTACTTC
TRBV5-1	NA	NA	TRBJ2-1	CASSLPDSYNEQFF	TGCGCCAGCAGCTTGCCAGATAGTTACAATGAGCAGTTCTTC
TRBV6-2/TRBV6-3	NA	NA	TRBJ2-3	CASSYSTSTDTQYF	TGTGCCAGCAGTTACTCGACTAGCACAGATACGCAGTATTTT
TRBV7-2	NA	NA	TRBJ2-3	CASSPHQGGADTQYF	TGTGCCAGCAGCCCACACCAGGGGGGAGCAGATACGCAGTATTTT
TRBV29-1	NA	TRBD2	TRBJ2-1	CSVVGLAGTNEQFF	TGCAGCGTCGTTGGACTAGCGGGAACGAATGAGCAGTTCTTC